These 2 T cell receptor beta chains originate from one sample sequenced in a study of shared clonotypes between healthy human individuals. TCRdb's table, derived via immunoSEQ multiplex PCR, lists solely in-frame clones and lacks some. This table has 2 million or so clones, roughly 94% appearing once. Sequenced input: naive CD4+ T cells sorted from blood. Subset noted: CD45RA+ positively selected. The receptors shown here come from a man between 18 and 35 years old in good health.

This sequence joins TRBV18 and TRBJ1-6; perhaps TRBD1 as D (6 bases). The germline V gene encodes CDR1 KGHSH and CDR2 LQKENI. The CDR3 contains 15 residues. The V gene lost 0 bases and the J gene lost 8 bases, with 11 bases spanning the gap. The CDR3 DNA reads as TGTGCCAGCTCACCACCGCAGGGGAACTATTCACCCCTCCACTTT. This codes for CASSPPQGNYSPLHF.

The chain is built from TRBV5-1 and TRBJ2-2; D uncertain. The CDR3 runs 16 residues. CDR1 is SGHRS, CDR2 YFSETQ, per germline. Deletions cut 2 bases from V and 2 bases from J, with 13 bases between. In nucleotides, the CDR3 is TGCGCCAGCAGCTTATCTAAGACACCAAACACCGGGGAGCTGTTTTTT. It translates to CASSLSKTPNTGELFF.